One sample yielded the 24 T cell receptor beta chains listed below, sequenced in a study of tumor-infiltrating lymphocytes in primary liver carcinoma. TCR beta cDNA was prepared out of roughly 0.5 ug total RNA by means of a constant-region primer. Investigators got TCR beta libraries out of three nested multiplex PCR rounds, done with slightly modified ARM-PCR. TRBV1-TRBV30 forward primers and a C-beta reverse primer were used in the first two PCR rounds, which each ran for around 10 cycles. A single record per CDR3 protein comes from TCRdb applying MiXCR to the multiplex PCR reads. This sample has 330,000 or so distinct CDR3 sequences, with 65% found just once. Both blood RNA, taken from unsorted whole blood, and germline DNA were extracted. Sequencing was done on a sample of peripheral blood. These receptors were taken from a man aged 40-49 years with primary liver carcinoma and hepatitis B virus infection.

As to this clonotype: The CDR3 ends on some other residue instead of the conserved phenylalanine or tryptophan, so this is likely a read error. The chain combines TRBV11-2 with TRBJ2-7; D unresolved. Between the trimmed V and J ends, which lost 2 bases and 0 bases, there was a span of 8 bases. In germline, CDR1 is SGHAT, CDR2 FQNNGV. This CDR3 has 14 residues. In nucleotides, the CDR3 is TGTGCCAGCAGCTTAATCGCATACTCCTACGAGCAGTACTCC. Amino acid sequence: CASSLIAYSYEQYS.

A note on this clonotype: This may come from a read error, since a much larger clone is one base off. The CDR3 here is CASTSLAVEGETQYF. CDR3 bases: TGTGCCAGCACCTCCCTGGCGGTAGAAGGCGAGACCCAGTACTTC. This sequence joins TRBV6-2 or TRBV6-3 and TRBJ2-5; D remains unclear. The CDR3 length is 15 residues. The V end was cut by 7 bases, the J end by 5 bases, with 20 bases between. In germline, CDR1 is MNHEY, CDR2 SVGEGT.

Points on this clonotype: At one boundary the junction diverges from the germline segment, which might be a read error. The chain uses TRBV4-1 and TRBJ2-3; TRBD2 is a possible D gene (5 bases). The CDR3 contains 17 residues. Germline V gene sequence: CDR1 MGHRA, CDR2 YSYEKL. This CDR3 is CAGSQEGSVTSTDTQYF. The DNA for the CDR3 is TGCGCCGGCAGCCAAGAGGGTAGCGTGACTAGCACAGATACGCAGTATTTT.

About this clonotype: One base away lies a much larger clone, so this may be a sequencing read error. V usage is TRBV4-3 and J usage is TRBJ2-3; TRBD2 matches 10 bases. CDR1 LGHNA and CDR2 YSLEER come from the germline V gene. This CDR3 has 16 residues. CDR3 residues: CASSQEMRTSGDAQYF. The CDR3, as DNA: TGCGCCAGCAGCCAAGAAATGAGGACTAGCGGAGATGCGCAGTATTTT.

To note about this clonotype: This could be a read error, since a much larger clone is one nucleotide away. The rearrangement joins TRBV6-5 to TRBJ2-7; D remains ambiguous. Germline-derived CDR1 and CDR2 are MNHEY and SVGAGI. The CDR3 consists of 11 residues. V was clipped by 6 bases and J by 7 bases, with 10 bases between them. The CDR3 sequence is CASRSLFEQYF. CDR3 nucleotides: TGTGCCAGCAGGTCCTTATTTGAGCAGTACTTC.

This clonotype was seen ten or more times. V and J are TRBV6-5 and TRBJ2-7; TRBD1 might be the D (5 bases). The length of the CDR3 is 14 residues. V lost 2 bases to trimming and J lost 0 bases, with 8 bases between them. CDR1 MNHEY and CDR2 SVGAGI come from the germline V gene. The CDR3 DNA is TGTGCCAGCAGTTACGGCAGGGACTCCTACGAGCAGTACTTC. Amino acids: CASSYGRDSYEQYF.

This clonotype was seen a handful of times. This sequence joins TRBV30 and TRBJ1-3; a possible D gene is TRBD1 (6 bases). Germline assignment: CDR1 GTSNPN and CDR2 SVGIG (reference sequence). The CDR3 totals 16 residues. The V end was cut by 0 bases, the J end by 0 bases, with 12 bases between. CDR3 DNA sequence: TGTGCCTGGAGTGTTCGGGGGGCCTTCTCTGGAAACACCATATATTTT. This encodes CAWSVRGAFSGNTIYF.

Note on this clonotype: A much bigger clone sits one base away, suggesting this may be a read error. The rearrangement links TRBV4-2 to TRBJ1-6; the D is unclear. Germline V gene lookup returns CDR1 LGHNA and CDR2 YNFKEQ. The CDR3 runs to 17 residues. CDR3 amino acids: CASSQDMQSSYNSPLLF. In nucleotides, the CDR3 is TGTGCCAGCAGCCAAGATATGCAGAGCTCCTATAATTCACCCCTCCTCTTT.

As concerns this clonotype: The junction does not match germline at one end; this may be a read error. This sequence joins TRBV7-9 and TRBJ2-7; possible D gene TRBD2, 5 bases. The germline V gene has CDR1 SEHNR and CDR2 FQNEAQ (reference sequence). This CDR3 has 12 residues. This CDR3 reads CTSGDGSYEHYF. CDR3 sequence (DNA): TGTACCAGCGGAGACGGGTCCTACGAGCACTACTTC.

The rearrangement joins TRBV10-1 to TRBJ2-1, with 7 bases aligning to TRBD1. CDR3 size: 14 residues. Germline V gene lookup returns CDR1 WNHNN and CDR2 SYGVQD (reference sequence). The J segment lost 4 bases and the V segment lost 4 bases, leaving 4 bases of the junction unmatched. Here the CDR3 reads CASSGQGAYNEQFF. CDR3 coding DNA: TGCGCCAGCAGTGGACAGGGTGCGTACAATGAGCAGTTCTTC.

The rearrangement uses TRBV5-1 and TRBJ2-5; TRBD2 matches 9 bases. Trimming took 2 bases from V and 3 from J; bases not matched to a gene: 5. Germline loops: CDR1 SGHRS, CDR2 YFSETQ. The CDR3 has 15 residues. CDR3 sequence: CASSFVLAGKETQYF. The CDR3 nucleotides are TGCGCCAGCAGCTTTGTTCTAGCGGGGAAAGAGACCCAGTACTTC.

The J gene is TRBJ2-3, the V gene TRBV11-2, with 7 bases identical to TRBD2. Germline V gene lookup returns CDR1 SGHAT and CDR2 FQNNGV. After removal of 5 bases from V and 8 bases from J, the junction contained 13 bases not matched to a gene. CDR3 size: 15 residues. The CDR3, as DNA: TGTGCCAGCAGCCCCGAGTGGGCGGGAGTAGTTACGCAGTATTTT. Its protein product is CASSPEWAGVVTQYF.

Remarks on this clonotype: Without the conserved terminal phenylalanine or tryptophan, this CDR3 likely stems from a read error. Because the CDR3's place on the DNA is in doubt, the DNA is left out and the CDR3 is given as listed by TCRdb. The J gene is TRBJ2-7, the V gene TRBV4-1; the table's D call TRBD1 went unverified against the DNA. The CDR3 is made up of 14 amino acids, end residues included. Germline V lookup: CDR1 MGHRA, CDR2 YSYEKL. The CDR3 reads CASSPGPDYYEQYL.

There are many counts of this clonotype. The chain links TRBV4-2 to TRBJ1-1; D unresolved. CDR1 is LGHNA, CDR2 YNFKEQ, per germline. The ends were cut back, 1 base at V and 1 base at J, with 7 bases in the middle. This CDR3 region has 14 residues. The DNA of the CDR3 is TGTGCCAGCAGCCAAGGAGACGGGAACACTGAAGCTTTCTTT. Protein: CASSQGDGNTEAFF.

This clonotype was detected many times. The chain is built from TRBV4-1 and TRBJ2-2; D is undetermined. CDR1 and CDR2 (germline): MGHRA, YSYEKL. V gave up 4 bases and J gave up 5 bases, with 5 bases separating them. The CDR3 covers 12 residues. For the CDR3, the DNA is TGCGCCAGCAGCCCCGAAACCGGGGAGCTGTTTTTT. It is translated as CASSPETGELFF.

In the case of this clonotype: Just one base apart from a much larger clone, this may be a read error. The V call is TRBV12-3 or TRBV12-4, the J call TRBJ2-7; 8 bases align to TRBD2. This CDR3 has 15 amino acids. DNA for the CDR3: TGTGTCAGCAGTTTCGGGAGGGGATACTCCTACGAGCAGTACTTC. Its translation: CVSSFGRGYSYEQYF.

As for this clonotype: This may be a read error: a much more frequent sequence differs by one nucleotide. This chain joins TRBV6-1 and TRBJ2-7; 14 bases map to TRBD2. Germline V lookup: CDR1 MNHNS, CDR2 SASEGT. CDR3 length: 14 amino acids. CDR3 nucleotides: TGTGTCAGCAGTCCCCGGACTAGCGGGAGGTTTCGGGACTTC. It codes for CVSSPRTSGRFRDF.

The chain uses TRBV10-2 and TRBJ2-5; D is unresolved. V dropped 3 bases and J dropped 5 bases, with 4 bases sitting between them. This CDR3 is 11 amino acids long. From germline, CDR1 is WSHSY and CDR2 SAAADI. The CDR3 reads CASSEWETQYF. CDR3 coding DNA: TGCGCCAGCAGTGAATGGGAGACCCAGTACTTC.

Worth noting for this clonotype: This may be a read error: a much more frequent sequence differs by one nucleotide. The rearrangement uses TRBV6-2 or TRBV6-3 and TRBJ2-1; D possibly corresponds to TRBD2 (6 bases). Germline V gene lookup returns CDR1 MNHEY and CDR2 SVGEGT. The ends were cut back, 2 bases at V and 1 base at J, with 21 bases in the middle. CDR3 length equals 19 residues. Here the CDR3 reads CASSYGFFRASDSYNEQFF. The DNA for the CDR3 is TGTGCCAGCAGTTACGGTTTTTTTAGGGCTAGCGATTCCTACAATGAGCAGTTCTTC.

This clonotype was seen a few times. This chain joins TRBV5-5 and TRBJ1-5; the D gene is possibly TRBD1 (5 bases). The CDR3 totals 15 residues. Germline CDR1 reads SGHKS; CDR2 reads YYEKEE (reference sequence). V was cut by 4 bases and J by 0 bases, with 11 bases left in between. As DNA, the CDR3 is TGTGCCAGCAGCGTCGACAGCTATAGCAATCAGCCCCAGCATTTT. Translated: CASSVDSYSNQPQHF.

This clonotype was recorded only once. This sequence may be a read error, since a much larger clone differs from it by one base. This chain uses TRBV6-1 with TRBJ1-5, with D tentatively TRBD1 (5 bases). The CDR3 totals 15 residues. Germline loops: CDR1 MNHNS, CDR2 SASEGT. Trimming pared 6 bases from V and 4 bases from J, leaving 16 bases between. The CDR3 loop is CASRTHGATNQPQHF. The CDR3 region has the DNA TGTGCCAGCAGGACACATGGGGCTACAAATCAGCCCCAGCATTTT.

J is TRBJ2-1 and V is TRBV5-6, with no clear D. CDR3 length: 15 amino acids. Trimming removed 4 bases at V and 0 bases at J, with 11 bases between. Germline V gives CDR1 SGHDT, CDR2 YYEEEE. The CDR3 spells CASSLHASSYNEQFF. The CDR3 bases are TGTGCCAGCAGCCTCCACGCCAGCTCCTACAATGAGCAGTTCTTC.

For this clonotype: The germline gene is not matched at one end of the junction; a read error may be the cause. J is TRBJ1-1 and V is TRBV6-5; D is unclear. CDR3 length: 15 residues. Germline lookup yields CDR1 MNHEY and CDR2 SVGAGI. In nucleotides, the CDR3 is TGTGCCAGCATGTTACCTCGTTTCGTAGGTGCTGAAGCTATCTTT. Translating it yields CASMLPRFVGAEAIF.

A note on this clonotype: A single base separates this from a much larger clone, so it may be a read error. CDR3 nucleotide sequence: TGTGCCAGCATCCAGACTAGCGGGAGCGAGCAGTACTTC. This gives the protein CASIQTSGSEQYF. V gene TRBV5-5 combines with J gene TRBJ2-7, with 12 bases fitting TRBD2. The ends lost 6 bases at V and 6 bases at J; junction bases unmatched: 4. The length of the CDR3 is 13 residues. CDR1 is SGHKS, CDR2 YYEKEE, per germline (reference sequence). The whole variable domain, remainder taken from reference TRBV5-5 and TRBJ2-7, is DAGVTQSPTHLIKTRGQQVTLRCSPISGHKSVSWYQQVLGQGPQFIFQYYEKEERGRGNFPDRFSARQFPNYSSELNVNALLLGDSALYLCASIQTSGSEQYFGPGTRLTVT.